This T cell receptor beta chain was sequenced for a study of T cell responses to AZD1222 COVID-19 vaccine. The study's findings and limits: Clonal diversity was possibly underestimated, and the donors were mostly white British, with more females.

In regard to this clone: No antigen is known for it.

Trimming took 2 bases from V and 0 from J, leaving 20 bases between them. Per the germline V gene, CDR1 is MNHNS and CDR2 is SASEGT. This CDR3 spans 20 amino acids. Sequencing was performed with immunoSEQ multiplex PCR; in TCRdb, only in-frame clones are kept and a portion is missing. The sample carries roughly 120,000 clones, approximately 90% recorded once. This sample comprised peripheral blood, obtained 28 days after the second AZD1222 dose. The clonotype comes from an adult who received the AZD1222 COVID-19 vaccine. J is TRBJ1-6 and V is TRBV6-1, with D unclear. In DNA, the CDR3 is TGTGCCAGCAGTGAACTTCTTAGGGAGAAAGTGAGCTCCTATAATTCACCCCTCCACTTT. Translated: CASSELLREKVSSYNSPLHF.